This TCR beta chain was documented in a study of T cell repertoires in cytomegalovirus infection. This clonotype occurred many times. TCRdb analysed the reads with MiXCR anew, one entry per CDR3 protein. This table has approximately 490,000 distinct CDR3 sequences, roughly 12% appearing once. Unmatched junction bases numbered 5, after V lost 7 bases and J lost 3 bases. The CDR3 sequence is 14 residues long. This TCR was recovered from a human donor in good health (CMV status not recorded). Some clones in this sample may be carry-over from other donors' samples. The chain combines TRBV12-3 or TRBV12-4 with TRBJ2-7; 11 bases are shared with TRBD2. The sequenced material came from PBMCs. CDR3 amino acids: CASKTSGRYYEQYF. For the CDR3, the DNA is TGTGCCAGCAAAACTAGCGGGAGATACTACGAGCAGTACTTC.